This TCR beta chain comes out of a study of OX40 agonist ivuxolimab in advanced cancers. Sequencing used immunoSEQ multiplex PCR; TCRdb keeps in-frame clones, though not all of them. Of more than 15,000 clones in the sample, under 90% were seen once. Trimming cost V 10 bases and J 4 bases, with 16 bases left between them. From germline, CDR1 is SNHLY and CDR2 FYNNEI. This CDR3 spans 13 amino acids. This clone was observed a few times. The source of this sequence is an adult with an advanced solid tumor such as melanoma, head and neck, liver or kidney cancer. This specimen was CD4+ or CD8+ T cells sorted from blood, taken in a trial of the OX40 agonist ivuxolimab. The V and J genes are TRBV2 and TRBJ1-2; a weak D match, TRBD1 (6 bases). This CDR3 reads CATQVGRGYGYTF. As DNA, the CDR3 is TGTGCCACGCAAGTTGGCAGGGGCTATGGCTACACCTTC. Using reference TRBV2 and TRBJ1-2 for the parts outside the CDR3, the full variable domain is EPEVTQTPSHQVTQMGQEVILRCVPISNHLYFYWYRQILGQKVEFLVSFYNNEISEKSEIFDDQFSVERPDGSNFTLKIRSTKLEDSAMYFCATQVGRGYGYTFGSGTRLTVV.